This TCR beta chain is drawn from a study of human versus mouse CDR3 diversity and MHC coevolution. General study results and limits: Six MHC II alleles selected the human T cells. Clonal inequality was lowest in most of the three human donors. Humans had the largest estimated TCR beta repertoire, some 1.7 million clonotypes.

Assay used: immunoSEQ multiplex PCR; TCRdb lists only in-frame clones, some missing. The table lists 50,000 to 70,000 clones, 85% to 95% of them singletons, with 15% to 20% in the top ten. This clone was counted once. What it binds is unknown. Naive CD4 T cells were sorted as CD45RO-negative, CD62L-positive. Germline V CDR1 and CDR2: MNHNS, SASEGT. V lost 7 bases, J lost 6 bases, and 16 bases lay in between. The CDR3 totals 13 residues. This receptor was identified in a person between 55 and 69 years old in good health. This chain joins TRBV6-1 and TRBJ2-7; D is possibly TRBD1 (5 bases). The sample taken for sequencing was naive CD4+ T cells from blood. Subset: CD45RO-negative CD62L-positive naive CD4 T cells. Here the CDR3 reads CASISPGFFEQYF. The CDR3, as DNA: TGTGCCAGCATATCCCCAGGGTTCTTCGAGCAGTACTTC.